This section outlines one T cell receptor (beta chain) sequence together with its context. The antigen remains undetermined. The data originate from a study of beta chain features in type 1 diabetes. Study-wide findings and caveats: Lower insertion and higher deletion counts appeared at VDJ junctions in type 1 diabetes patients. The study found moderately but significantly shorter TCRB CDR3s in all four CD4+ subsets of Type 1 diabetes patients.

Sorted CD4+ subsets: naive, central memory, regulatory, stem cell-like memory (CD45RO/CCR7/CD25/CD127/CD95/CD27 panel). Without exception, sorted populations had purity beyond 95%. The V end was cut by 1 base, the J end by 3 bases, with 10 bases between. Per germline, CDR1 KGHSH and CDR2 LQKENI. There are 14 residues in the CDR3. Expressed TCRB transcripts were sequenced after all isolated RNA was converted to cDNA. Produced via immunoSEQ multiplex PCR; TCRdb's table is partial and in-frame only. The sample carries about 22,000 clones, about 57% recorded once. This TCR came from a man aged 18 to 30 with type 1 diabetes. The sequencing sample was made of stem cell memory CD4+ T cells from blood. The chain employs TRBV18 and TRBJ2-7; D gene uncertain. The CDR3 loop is CASSPQAAGYEQYF. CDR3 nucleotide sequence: TGTGCCAGCTCACCACAGGCCGCAGGCTACGAGCAGTACTTC.